Listed below are T cell receptor beta chains from one sample, sequenced in a study of CD8+ T cells in alopecia areata. The table came from immunoSEQ multiplex PCR; TCRdb's copy has only in-frame clones and leaves some out. The sample has 150,000 to 200,000 clones; 55% to 70% are singletons. Sample: CD4+ T cells sorted from blood, taken at week 4, from a patient treated with tofacitinib. These TCRs come from a human donor with alopecia areata. CDR3s include the opening cysteine and the closing phenylalanine or tryptophan.

j_call v_call cdr3_aa
TRBJ2-7 TRBV27 CASSWGPGRSYEQYF
TRBJ2-7 TRBV5-1 CASSLGQSSYEQYF
TRBJ2-1 TRBV28 CASSPRWGMQFF
TRBJ1-1 TRBV30 CAWSSGGNTEAFF
TRBJ1-1 TRBV5-4 CASRKGSGVLNTEAFF
TRBJ1-6 TRBV7-9 CASSLGTQSSPLHF
TRBJ1-6 TRBV27 CASSLYGPRNSPLHF
TRBJ1-1 TRBV29-1 CSVGQPNTEAFF
TRBJ1-5 TRBV5-1 CASSLDRDRPQHF
TRBJ2-3 TRBV7-6 CASSLDHDGSTDTQYF
TRBJ1-6 TRBV5-4 CASSPQTDSPLHF
TRBJ2-3 TRBV29-1 CSVSKRGRTDTQYF
TRBJ2-5 TRBV10-3 CAISPRAVEETQYF
TRBJ1-5 TRBV30 CAWSRTGGSNQPQHF
TRBJ2-4 TRBV7-8 CASSFAADRGIQYF
TRBJ2-5 TRBV30 CAWAQETQYF
TRBJ1-6 TRBV2 CASSREAGRHSPLHF
TRBJ1-5 TRBV30 CAWSVLTDDQPQHF
TRBJ1-6 TRBV30 CAWSLSIRNSPLHF
TRBJ2-1 TRBV5-1 CASSLFTSGGTYNEQFF
TRBJ1-2 TRBV10-3 CAISEARDSSFGGF
TRBJ2-2 TRBV30 CAWRRPVSRGLTGELFF
TRBJ2-7 TRBV30 CAWTTGPVSYEQYF
TRBJ2-1 TRBV2 CASRGITISYNEQFF
TRBJ1-2 TRBV7-9 CASSIQGAANYGYTF